This T cell receptor (beta chain) derives from a study of blood T cell repertoires in COVID-19 (dated by TCRdb to 2020 to 2022). Regarding the study in general: Samples covering the acute and convalescent phases of COVID-19 were provided by collaborators in the United States, Italy and Spain. Subjects who had been exposed to COVID-19, were actively infected with it, or had recovered from it provided the deeply sampled blood TCRbeta repertoires that made up the dataset. The material from the prospective study consisted of cDNA or gDNA derived from T cells, B-cell-depleted T cells, or PBMCs. The samples were drawn from two sources: the first 160 participants of the ongoing ImmuneRACE study, and over 1,000 subjects contributed by 6 global collaborators. The repertoires were released in a freely available public database meant as a resource for research on the immune response to SARS-CoV-2. A de-identified subject ID, COVID-19 status, age in years and sex were almost always included in the sample metadata. Where available, HLA class I and class II types were taken from metadata supplied by the sample provider and were not determined by assay-based typing. What the research found in general, with its limitations: The quantity of clinical and demographic metadata differed by source and by participant and was supplied without curation.

Worth noting for this clone: No cognate antigen has been identified for it. Qualities for individual bases were not recorded, and no much larger clone is one base off.

TCRbeta CDR3 regions were amplified from genomic DNA using the immunoSEQ Assay, a bias-controlled multiplex PCR. The authors processed their data as follows. The number of nucleated cells in each sample was estimated by amplification of reference gene primers within the assay. Sequence reads were collapsed and filtered to measure the absolute abundance of every unique TCRbeta CDR3 rearrangement. For each sample, productive Simpson clonality was calculated by taking the square root of Simpson's diversity index across productive rearrangements. TCRdb took this table from immuneACCESS and kept in-frame rearrangements with V and J called. Such tables lack part of the clones; where checked against another copy, unresolved V genes explain under half of the gap, and the rest is unexplained. V and J calls plus clone size are reproduced from that table; the DNA served to infer D and trimming. The sample data list some 140,000 clones, and around 79% of these were observed just once. The ten biggest clones cover around 4% of the sample.

There are 16 amino acids in the CDR3, from cysteine to phenylalanine inclusive. Of all the DNA, just the CDR3 is kept, 48 bases in frame from base 1. The germline V gene sets CDR1 to LGHNA and CDR2 to YSLEER. Trimming takes 0 bases off V and 4 bases off J; junction bases not matched to a gene: 8. Collaborating institutions collected whole blood in K2EDTA tubes following their own protocols. For TCRbeta analysis, collaborators shipped samples as frozen whole blood, isolated PBMCs, or DNA extracted from either of those sample types. This receptor chain uses TRBV4-3 and TRBJ1-1, and 7 junctional nucleotides match TRBD1. The clonotype originates from a man in his sixties with acute or convalescent COVID-19. Sequencing used peripheral blood. For the CDR3, the sequence is CASSQDPAGGLTEAFF. The DNA reads as follows: TGCGCCAGCAGCCAAGATCCGGCAGGGGGTCTCACTGAAGCTTTCTTT.